Below, one TCR beta chain is given with its context. The sample originates from a study of blood T cell repertoires in COVID-19. Study information: T cells, B-cell-depleted T cells, or PBMCs supplied cDNA or gDNA.

As originally analysed: For nucleated cells, counts were estimated from reference gene primer amplification. Only in-frame clones appear in the TCRdb table, and some are missing; sequencing was by immunoSEQ multiplex PCR. D and trimming were read from the DNA, whereas the V and J calls and clone size are those reported in that table. This repertoire shows about 110,000 clones, around 89% found once; its top ten account for roughly 32%. The CDR3 length is 13 residues. Germline CDR1 MNHEY, CDR2 SVGEGT. V was shortened by 2 bases and J by 10 bases, with 14 bases between the two germline ends. This TCR came from a woman aged 80 or over with acute or convalescent COVID-19. Sequences were obtained from peripheral blood. V is TRBV6-2 or TRBV6-3 and J is TRBJ1-1; D perhaps matches TRBD1 (6 bases). The CDR3 DNA sequence: TGTGCCAGCAGTTACGTAGGGACAAACGGAGCTTTCTTT. Protein: CASSYVGTNGAFF.